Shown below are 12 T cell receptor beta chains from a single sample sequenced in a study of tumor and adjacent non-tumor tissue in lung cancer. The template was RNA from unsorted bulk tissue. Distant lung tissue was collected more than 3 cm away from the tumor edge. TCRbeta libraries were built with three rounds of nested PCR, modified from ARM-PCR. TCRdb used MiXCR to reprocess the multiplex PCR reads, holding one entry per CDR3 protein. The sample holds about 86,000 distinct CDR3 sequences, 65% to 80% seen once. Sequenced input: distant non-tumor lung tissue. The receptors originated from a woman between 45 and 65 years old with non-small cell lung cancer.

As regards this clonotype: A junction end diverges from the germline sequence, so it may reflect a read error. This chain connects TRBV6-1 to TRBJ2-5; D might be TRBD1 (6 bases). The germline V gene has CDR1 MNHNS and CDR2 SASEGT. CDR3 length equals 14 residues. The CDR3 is CASGATGYQESQYF. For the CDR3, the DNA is TGTGCCAGCGGAGCTACAGGGTATCAAGAGAGCCAGTACTTC.

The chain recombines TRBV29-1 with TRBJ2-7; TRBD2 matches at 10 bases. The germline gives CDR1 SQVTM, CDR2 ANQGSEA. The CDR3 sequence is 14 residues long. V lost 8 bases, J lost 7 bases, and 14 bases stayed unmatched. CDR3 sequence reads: CSIISGRVIQEQYF. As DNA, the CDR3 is TGCAGCATCATCAGCGGGAGGGTAATCCAGGAGCAGTACTTC.

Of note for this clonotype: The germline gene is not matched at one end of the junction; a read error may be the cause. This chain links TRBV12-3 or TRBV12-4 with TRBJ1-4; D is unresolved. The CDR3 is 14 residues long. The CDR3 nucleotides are TGTGTCAGCAGCTCCGACAATCCCTTGGAAAAACTGTTTTTT. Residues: CVSSSDNPLEKLFF.

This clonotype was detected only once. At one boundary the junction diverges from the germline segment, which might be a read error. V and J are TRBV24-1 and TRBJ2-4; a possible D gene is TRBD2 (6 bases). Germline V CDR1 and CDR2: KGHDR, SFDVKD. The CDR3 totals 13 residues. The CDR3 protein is CAAGSRNENIQYF. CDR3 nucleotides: TGTGCCGCCGGGAGCAGGAACGAAAATATTCAGTACTTC.

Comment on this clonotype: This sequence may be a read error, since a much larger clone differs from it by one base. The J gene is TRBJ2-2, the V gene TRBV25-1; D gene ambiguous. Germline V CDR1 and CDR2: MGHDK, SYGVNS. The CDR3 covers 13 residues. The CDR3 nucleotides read TGTACCAGCAGTGCCTTTAACACCGGGGAGCTGTTTTTT. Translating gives CTSSAFNTGELFF.

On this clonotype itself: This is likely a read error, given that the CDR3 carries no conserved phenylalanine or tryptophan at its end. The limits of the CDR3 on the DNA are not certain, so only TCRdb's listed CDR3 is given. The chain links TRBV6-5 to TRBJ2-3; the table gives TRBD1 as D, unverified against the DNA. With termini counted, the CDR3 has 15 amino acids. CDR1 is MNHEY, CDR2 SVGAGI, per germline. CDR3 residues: CASSYRDRVRYTQCS.

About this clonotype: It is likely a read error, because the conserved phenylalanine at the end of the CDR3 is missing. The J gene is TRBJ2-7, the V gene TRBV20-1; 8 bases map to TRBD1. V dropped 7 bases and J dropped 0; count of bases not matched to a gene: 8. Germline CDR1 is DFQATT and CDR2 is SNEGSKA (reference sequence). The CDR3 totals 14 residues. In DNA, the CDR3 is TGCAGTGTTAGGGACAGGAGGAGCTCCTACGAGCAGTACTTA. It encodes CSVRDRRSSYEQYL.

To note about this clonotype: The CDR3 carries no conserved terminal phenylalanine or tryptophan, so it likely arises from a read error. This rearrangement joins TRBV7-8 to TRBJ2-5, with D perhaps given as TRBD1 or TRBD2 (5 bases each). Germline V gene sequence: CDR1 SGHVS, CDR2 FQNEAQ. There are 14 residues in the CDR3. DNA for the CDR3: TGTGCCACCAGCCCCATCACCGGGACCGAGACCCAGTACATC. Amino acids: CATSPITGTETQYI.

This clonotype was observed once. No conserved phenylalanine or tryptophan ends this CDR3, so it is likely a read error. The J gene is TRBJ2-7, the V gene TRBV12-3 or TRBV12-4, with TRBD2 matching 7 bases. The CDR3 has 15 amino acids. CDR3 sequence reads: CASSLDWGGRNEQYS. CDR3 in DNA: TGTGCTAGCAGTCTAGACTGGGGGGGAAGGAACGAGCAGTACTCC.

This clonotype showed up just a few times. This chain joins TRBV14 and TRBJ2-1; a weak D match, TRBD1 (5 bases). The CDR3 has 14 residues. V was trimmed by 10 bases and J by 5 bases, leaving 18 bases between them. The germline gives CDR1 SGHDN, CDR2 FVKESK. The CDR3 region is CANSLMTAHNEQFF. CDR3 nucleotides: TGTGCCAACAGTCTTATGACAGCCCACAATGAGCAGTTCTTC. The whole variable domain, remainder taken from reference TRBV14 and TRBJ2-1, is EAGVTQFPSHSVIEKGQTVTLRCDPISGHDNLYWYRRVMGKEIKFLLHFVKESKQDESGMPNNRFLAERTGGTYSTLKVQPAELEDSGVYFCANSLMTAHNEQFFGPGTRLTVL.

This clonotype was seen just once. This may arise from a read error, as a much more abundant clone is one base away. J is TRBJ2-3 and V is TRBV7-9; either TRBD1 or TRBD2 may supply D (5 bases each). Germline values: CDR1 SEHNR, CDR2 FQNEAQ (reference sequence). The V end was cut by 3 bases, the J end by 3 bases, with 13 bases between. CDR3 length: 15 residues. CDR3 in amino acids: CASSFGTSGTDTQYF. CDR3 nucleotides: TGTGCCAGCAGCTTCGGGACCTCCGGTACAGATACGCAGTATTTT. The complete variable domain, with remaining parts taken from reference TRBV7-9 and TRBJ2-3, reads DTGVSQNPRHKITKRGQNVTFRCDPISEHNRLYWYRQTLGQGPEFLTYFQNEAQLEKSRLLSDRFSAERPKGSFSTLEIQRTEQGDSAMYLCASSFGTSGTDTQYFGPGTRLTVL.

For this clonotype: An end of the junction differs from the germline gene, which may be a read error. CDR3 in amino acids: CASSLRQSSNIQHF. For the CDR3, the DNA is TGTGCCAGCAGTTTGCGGCAGAGTTCGAACATTCAGCACTTC. This chain links TRBV12-3 or TRBV12-4 with TRBJ2-4; D gene unclear. The CDR3 sequence is 14 residues long.